Detailed here is one T cell receptor beta chain. Its antigen is currently unknown. J gave up 6 bases and V 6 bases, and 2 bases lay outside the gene matches. In germline, CDR1 is SQVTM, CDR2 ANQGSEA. This CDR3 is 12 amino acids long. MiXCR was run by TCRdb on the RACE reads, yielding one entry per CDR3 protein. The sample holds about 98,000 distinct CDR3 sequences; approximately 11% are singletons and the top ten take 3.1%. Time point indicated: pre-sensitization, week 0. Indicated treatment: therapeutic diphenylcyclopropenone sensitization with weekly scalp DPC. Patch tests were applied only after blood draws. The entry originates in a study of human T cells and chemical hapten exposure. Study overall: After 6 days, upper back 0.01% DPC patch tests were scored.

Study results and limitations: Patch test score was positively correlated with the counts of TCRs that had expanded at PT1.

The sequences come from whole blood, collected in connection with sensitization to the hapten diphenylcyclopropenone (DPC). J is TRBJ1-4 and V is TRBV29-1, with 9 bases identical to TRBD1. The source is a woman aged 55-69 years with alopecia areata. Some clones in this sample may be carry-over from other donors' samples. CDR3 protein: CSVRTGDEKLFF. The CDR3 coding sequence is TGCAGCGTCCGGACAGGGGATGAAAAACTGTTTTTT.